The entry that follows covers one T cell receptor beta chain sequence. The antigen is unknown. The sample comes from a study of radiation and T cells in renal cell carcinoma. Study background: Nephrectomy followed 15 Gy stereotactic body radiation by 4 weeks. General study findings and limits: Pretreatment tumor biopsies were lacking, so baseline clonotypes are unknown. In blood, top tumor clones expanded by 2 weeks, shrinking by 4.

The CDR3 extends over 15 amino acids. Germline CDR1 reads MDHEN; CDR2 reads SYDVKM. V was pared by 3 bases and J by 11 bases, with 17 bases between. Time point defined: blood 2 weeks post-SBRT. Treatment denoted: 15 Gy SBRT to primary tumor, nephrectomy 4 weeks later. Here immunoSEQ multiplex PCR was the method, and the copy in TCRdb shows in-frame clones only, minus some. The table records roughly 130,000 clones, 70% to 90% of them present only once. Source: blood, taken from a patient whose treatment included radiotherapy and nephrectomy. The sequence came from a woman aged 55 to 70 with renal cell carcinoma. The chain combines TRBV28 with TRBJ1-6; D gene ambiguous. The CDR3: CASSLDQGLLTPLHF. The CDR3 nucleotides read TGTGCCAGCAGTTTGGACCAAGGACTACTAACACCCCTCCACTTT.